This section outlines one TCR beta chain sequence together with its context. Its antigen is not identified. The CDR3 sequence is 15 residues long. Germline CDR1 is SGHVT and CDR2 is SQSDAQ. The V gene lost 7 bases and the J gene lost 3 bases, with 19 bases spanning the gap. The source of the sample is a study of cytomegalovirus exposure and HLA in healthy donors. Study in general: A prior analysis found about 120 million unique TCR beta sequences from around 190 million T cells. Study conclusions and caveats: Most TCR sequences were uncommon, yet certain public TCRs appeared in many donors. According to the study, 150 to 200 TCR beta chains were cytomegalovirus-associated.

The study ran its PCR with 60 Vbeta and 13 Jbeta primers. The table came from immunoSEQ multiplex PCR; TCRdb's copy has only in-frame clones and leaves some out. The sample has about 140,000 clones; the top ten hold 2% to 2.5%. The V and J genes are TRBV7-4 and TRBJ2-7; D is possibly TRBD2 (5 bases). Material for sequencing was PBMCs. The clonotype comes from a woman aged 18-30 years in good health and CMV-seronegative. The CDR3 sequence is CASNPGNTVNYEQYV. CDR3 coding DNA: TGTGCCAGCAACCCGGGAAATACGGTTAACTACGAGCAGTACGTC.